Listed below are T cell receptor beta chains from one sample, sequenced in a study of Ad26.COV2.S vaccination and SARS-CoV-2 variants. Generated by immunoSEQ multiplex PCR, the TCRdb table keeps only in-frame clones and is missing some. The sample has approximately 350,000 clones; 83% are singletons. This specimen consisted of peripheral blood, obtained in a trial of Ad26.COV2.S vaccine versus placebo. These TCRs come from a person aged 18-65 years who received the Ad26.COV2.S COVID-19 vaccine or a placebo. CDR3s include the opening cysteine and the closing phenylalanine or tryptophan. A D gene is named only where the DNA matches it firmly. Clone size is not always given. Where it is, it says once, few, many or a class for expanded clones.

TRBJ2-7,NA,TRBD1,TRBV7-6,CASSLGTGFYEQYF,TGTGCCAGCAGCTTAGGGACAGGGTTCTACGAGCAGTACTTC
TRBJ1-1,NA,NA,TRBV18,CASSQSLQGLNTEAFF,TGTGCCAGCTCACAATCCTTACAGGGACTGAACACTGAAGCTTTCTTT
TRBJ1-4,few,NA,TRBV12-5,CASAPGVATNEKLFF,TGTGCTAGTGCCCCGGGGGTAGCAACTAATGAAAAACTGTTTTTT
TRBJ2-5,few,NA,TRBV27,CASSWTVQETQYF,TGTGCCAGCAGCTGGACGGTTCAAGAGACCCAGTACTTC
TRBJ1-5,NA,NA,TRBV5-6,CASSSHLSGPQHF,TGTGCCAGCAGCTCACATTTAAGTGGGCCCCAGCATTTT
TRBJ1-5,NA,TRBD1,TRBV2,CASSVEQGHQPQHF,TGTGCCAGCAGTGTGGAACAGGGGCATCAGCCCCAGCATTTT
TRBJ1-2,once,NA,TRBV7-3,CASSPTDLHGYTF,TGTGCCAGCAGCCCTACGGATTTGCATGGCTACACCTTC
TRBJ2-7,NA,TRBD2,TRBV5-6,CASSSPSGRASYEQYF,TGTGCCAGCAGCTCCCCTAGCGGGAGGGCTTCATACGAGCAGTACTTC
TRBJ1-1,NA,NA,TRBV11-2,CASSLVQGNTEAFF,TGTGCCAGCAGCTTAGTCCAGGGAAACACTGAAGCTTTCTTT
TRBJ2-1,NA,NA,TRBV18,CASSPRGGLSIHEQFF,TGTGCCAGCTCACCACGTGGGGGTCTTTCAATACATGAGCAGTTCTTC
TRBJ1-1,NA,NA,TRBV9,CASSETGTHRRKAFF,TGTGCCAGCAGCGAAACAGGGACGCACAGGAGGAAAGCTTTCTTT
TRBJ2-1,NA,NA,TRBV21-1,CASRGRTPRIDEQFF,TGTGCCAGCAGAGGAAGGACCCCGAGGATAGATGAGCAGTTCTTC
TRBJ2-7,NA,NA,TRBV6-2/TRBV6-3,CASSYFAQRGNYEQYF,TGTGCCAGCAGTTACTTCGCACAGCGAGGAAACTACGAGCAGTACTTC
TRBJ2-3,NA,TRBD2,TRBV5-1,CASSLGSSGSTDTQYF,TGCGCCAGCAGCTTGGGGTCTAGCGGGAGCACAGATACGCAGTATTTT
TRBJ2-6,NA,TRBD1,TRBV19,CASTFGDRPSSGANVLTF,TGTGCCAGTACGTTCGGGGACAGACCCTCCTCTGGGGCCAACGTCCTGACTTTC
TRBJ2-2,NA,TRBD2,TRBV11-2,CASSRGLAGGRDTGELFF,TGTGCCAGCAGCCGGGGACTAGCGGGGGGGCGCGACACCGGGGAGCTGTTTTTT
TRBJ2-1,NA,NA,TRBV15,CATSSSRRGVHEQFF,TGTGCCACCAGCAGTTCCCGGAGAGGGGTCCATGAGCAGTTCTTC
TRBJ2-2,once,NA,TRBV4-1,CASSQREGIPGELFF,TGCGCCAGCAGCCAGAGGGAAGGGATTCCCGGGGAGCTGTTTTTT
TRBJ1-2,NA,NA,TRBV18,CASSPPGRAEVGYTF,TGTGCCAGCTCACCGCCGGGCAGGGCGGAGGTCGGCTACACCTTC
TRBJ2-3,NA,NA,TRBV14,CASSRKADTQYF,TGTGCCAGCAGCCGTAAGGCAGATACGCAGTATTTT
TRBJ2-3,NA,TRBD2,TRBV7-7,CASSLTGLAGGGDTQYF,TGTGCCAGCAGCCTCACGGGACTAGCGGGGGGCGGAGATACGCAGTATTTT
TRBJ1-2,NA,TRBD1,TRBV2,CASSLQGMIGYTF,TGTGCCAGCAGTCTACAGGGGATGATCGGCTACACCTTC
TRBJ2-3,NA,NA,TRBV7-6,CASSPVRGRGDTQYF,TGTGCCAGCAGCCCCGTAAGGGGTAGGGGAGATACGCAGTATTTT
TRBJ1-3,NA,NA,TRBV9,CASSGGNTIYF,TGTGCCAGCAGTGGTGGAAACACCATATATTTT
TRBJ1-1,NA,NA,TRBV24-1,CATSRNQGTEAFF,TGTGCCACCAGTCGGAACCAGGGCACTGAAGCTTTCTTT
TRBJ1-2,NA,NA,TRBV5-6,CASSLGGVNYGYTF,TGTGCCAGCAGCTTGGGGGGAGTAAACTATGGCTACACCTTC
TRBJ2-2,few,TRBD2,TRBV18,CASSTPGLAGTGELFF,TGTGCCAGCTCAACTCCGGGACTAGCGGGAACCGGGGAGCTGTTTTTT
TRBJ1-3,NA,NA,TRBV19,CASSPYSGNTIYF,TGTGCCAGTAGTCCGTACTCTGGAAACACCATATATTTT
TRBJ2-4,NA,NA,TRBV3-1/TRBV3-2,CASSQDRTYSKNIQYF,TGTGCCAGCAGCCAAGATAGGACTTACTCCAAAAACATTCAGTACTTC
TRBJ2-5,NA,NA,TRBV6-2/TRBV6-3,CASSYSGGQETQYF,TGTGCCAGCAGTTACTCGGGCGGGCAAGAGACCCAGTACTTC
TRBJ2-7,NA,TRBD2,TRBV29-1,CSVETSGGSYEQYF,TGCAGCGTAGAGACTAGCGGGGGGTCCTACGAGCAGTACTTC
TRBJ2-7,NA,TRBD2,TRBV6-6,CASSRTSVSSYEQYF,TGTGCCAGCAGCCGTACTAGCGTGAGCTCCTACGAGCAGTACTTC
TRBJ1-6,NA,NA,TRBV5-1,CASSLGGNSPLHF,TGCGCCAGCAGCTTGGGAGGAAATTCACCCCTCCACTTT
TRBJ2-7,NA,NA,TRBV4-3,CASSLGTKVYEQYF,TGCGCCAGCAGCCTGGGTACCAAGGTCTACGAGCAGTACTTC
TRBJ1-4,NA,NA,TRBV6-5,CASTRQTNEKLFF,TGTGCCAGCACCCGACAGACTAATGAAAAACTGTTTTTT
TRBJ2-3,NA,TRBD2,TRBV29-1,CSVRPLAGVTDTQYF,TGCAGCGTGAGACCACTAGCGGGGGTGACAGATACGCAGTATTTT
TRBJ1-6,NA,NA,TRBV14,CASRTVDNSPLHF,TGTGCCAGCCGGACAGTTGATAATTCACCCCTCCACTTT
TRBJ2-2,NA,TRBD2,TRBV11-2,CASSSLAGVRRELFF,TGTGCCAGCAGTTCCCTAGCGGGAGTAAGGCGGGAGCTGTTTTTT
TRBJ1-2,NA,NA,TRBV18,CASSPRPTPDYGYTF,TGTGCCAGCTCACCACGCCCGACGCCGGACTATGGCTACACCTTC
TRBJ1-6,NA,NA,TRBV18,CASSPIFDGDNSPLHF,TGTGCCAGCTCACCCATATTTGACGGGGATAATTCACCCCTCCACTTT
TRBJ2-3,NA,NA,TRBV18,CASSPDGQSTDTQYF,TGTGCCAGCTCACCGGACGGACAGAGCACAGATACGCAGTATTTT
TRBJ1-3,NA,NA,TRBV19,CASSIPDNSGNTIYF,TGTGCCAGTAGTATACCGGACAACTCTGGAAACACCATATATTTT
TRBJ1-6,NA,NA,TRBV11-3,CASSLDRSYNSPLHF,TGTGCCAGCAGCTTAGACAGGTCCTATAATTCACCCCTCCACTTT
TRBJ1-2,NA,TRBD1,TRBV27,CASSTLGDSSYGYTF,TGTGCCAGCAGTACCCTGGGGGACAGCTCCTATGGCTACACCTTC
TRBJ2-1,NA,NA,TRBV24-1,CATSTPGHEQFF,TGTGCCACCAGTACCCCGGGCCATGAGCAGTTCTTC
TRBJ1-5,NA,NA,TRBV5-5,CASSLSGHQPQHF,TGTGCCAGCAGCTTGTCAGGGCATCAGCCCCAGCATTTT
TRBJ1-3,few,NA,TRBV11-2,CASTYVPGGNTIYF,TGTGCCAGCACCTACGTTCCAGGGGGAAACACCATATATTTT
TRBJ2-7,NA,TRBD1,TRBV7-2,CASSSRTGFDEQYF,TGTGCCAGCAGCTCCCGGACAGGGTTCGACGAGCAGTACTTC
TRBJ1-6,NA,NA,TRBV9,CASSVGGGSYNSPLHF,TGTGCCAGCAGCGTAGGTGGGGGGTCCTATAATTCACCCCTCCACTTT
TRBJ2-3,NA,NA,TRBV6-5,CASSTGTDTQYF,TGTGCCAGCAGTACGGGAACAGATACGCAGTATTTT
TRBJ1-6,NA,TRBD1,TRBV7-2,CASSLSQGVSPLHF,TGTGCCAGCAGCTTATCACAGGGGGTCTCACCCCTCCACTTT
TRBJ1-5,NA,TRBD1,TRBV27,CASSPNRGRESNQPQHF,TGTGCCAGCAGTCCAAACAGGGGTAGGGAAAGCAATCAGCCCCAGCATTTT
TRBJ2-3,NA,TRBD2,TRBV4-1,CASSPGGASTDTQYF,TGCGCCAGCAGTCCCGGGGGGGCCAGCACAGATACGCAGTATTTT